One sample yielded the 20 T cell receptor beta chains listed below, sequenced in a study of blood T cell repertoires in COVID-19. The data were produced by immunoSEQ multiplex PCR, yet TCRdb's version contains in-frame clones alone and is incomplete. The sample has just over 200,000 clones; over 60% are singletons. What was sequenced was peripheral blood. Receptor source: an older woman with acute or convalescent COVID-19.

The rearrangement uses TRBV5-6 and TRBJ1-3; TRBD1 agrees at 7 bases. The CDR3 extends over 14 amino acids. CDR1 and CDR2 from the germline V gene are SGHDT and YYEEEE. With V trimmed by 4 bases and J by 4 bases, 5 bases remained unmatched. This CDR3 reads CASSPTGNGNTIYF. Here the CDR3 DNA reads TGTGCCAGCAGCCCGACAGGGAACGGAAACACCATATATTTT.

This clone showed up just a few times. The chain couples TRBV4-1 to TRBJ2-7, with 11 bases that match TRBD2. CDR3 size: 15 residues. The V gene end was trimmed by 1 base and the J gene end by 7 bases; junction bases not matched to a gene: 6. CDR1 is MGHRA and CDR2 is YSYEKL in the germline V gene. CDR3 sequence: CASSQALAGVQEQYF. CDR3 sequence (DNA): TGCGCCAGCAGCCAAGCACTAGCGGGAGTCCAAGAGCAGTACTTC.

This chain joins TRBV3-1 (or the pseudogene TRBV3-2) and TRBJ2-1, with 11 bases matching TRBD2. The CDR3 consists of 16 residues. The V segment lost 1 base and the J segment 4 bases; nucleotides outside the gene matches: 3. CDR1 is LGHDT, CDR2 YNNKEL, per germline (reference sequence). CDR3 in DNA: TGTGCCAGCAGCCAAGGTCGGACTAGCGGGTACAATGAGCAGTTCTTC. It translates to CASSQGRTSGYNEQFF.

CDR3 nucleotide sequence: TGTGCCAGCAGTAACGAGGGCACCGGGGAGCTGTTTTTT. Its translation: CASSNEGTGELFF. This chain joins TRBV6-4 and TRBJ2-2; D is perhaps TRBD2 (5 bases). Per germline, CDR1 MRHNA and CDR2 SNTAGT. V lost 5 bases, J lost 4 bases, and 8 bases lay in between. The CDR3 is 13 residues long.

This sequence joins TRBV11-2 and TRBJ1-1; D gene unclear. The length of the CDR3 is 13 residues. Germline loops: CDR1 SGHAT, CDR2 FQNNGV. The V gene lost 1 base and the J gene lost 2 bases, with 5 bases spanning the gap. The CDR3 coding sequence is TGTGCCAGCAGCTTAGGCGATAACACTGAAGCTTTCTTT. Amino acids: CASSLGDNTEAFF.

This sequence joins TRBV5-1 and TRBJ2-7; 11 nucleotides agree with TRBD2. This CDR3 has 14 residues. CDR1 SGHRS and CDR2 YFSETQ come from the germline V gene. With 7 bases clipped from V and 4 bases from J, the junction kept 7 bases outside the gene matches. The CDR3 DNA reads TGCGCCAGCGCGGCTAGCGGGAGGAGGTACGAGCAGTACTTC. Residues: CASAASGRRYEQYF.

This clone was recorded a few times. The V gene is TRBV12-5, the J gene TRBJ2-1; TRBD2 matches 11 bases. Looked up from germline, CDR1 is LGHNT and CDR2 is FRNRAP. The CDR3 sequence is 15 residues long. Trimming at V came to 6 bases and at J to 7 bases, leaving 8 bases not matched to a gene. CDR3 amino acids: CASGTSGSSGNEQFF. CDR3 nucleotide sequence: TGTGCTAGTGGCACTAGCGGGAGCTCGGGGAATGAGCAGTTCTTC.

The chain links TRBV30 to TRBJ2-3, with TRBD2 matching 7 bases. The V gene's germline CDR1 is GTSNPN and CDR2 SVGIG (reference sequence). The CDR3 consists of 16 residues. V was pared by 4 bases and J by 3 bases, with 13 bases of the junction left unmatched. The CDR3 sequence: CAWTDRDYGWTDTQYF. In DNA, the CDR3 is TGTGCCTGGACCGACCGGGACTACGGCTGGACAGATACGCAGTATTTT.

The V call is TRBV5-8, the J call TRBJ2-2; the match to TRBD2 covers 9 bases. Germline CDR1 is SGHTS and CDR2 is YDEGEE. This CDR3 comprises 15 residues. The V segment lost 0 bases and the J segment 5 bases; nucleotides outside the gene matches: 2. DNA for the CDR3: TGTGCCAGCAGCTTGGTCCTAGCGGGGACCGGGGAGCTGTTTTTT. Amino acids: CASSLVLAGTGELFF.

CDR3 DNA: TGTGCCACCAGTGAACCCGAGCGGGGATCATACAATGAGCAGTTCTTC. It specifies CATSEPERGSYNEQFF. This chain links TRBV24-1 with TRBJ2-1, with TRBD2 matching over 7 bases. CDR1 KGHDR and CDR2 SFDVKD come from the germline V gene. The CDR3 extends over 16 amino acids. With 4 bases clipped from V and 4 bases from J, the junction kept 9 bases outside the gene matches.

This clone was detected once. This chain links TRBV29-1 with TRBJ2-3, with 7 bases lining up with TRBD1. The J segment lost 2 bases and the V segment lost 5 bases, leaving 4 bases of the junction unmatched. CDR1 SQVTM and CDR2 ANQGSEA come from the germline V gene. This CDR3 is 13 amino acids long. CDR3 protein: CSVWGQNTDTQYF. The CDR3 DNA reads TGCAGCGTTTGGGGACAGAACACAGATACGCAGTATTTT.

CDR3 DNA: TGTGCCAGCAGCGGGAGCTTGAACACTGAAGCTTTCTTT. As protein: CASSGSLNTEAFF. The gene calls are TRBV11-2 and TRBJ1-1; D gene unclear. The CDR3 runs 13 residues. Trimming took 5 bases from V and 0 from J, leaving 7 bases between them. From germline, CDR1 is SGHAT and CDR2 FQNNGV.

The chain combines TRBV24-1 with TRBJ1-5, with unresolved D. V dropped 5 bases and J dropped 0 bases, with 4 bases sitting between them. This CDR3 spans 13 amino acids. Germline CDR1 reads KGHDR; CDR2 reads SFDVKD. The CDR3: CATSGYSNQPQHF. The CDR3 DNA follows: TGTGCCACCAGTGGTTATAGCAATCAGCCCCAGCATTTT.

The V and J genes are TRBV29-1 and TRBJ2-1; 9 bases are shared with TRBD2. Trimming took 5 bases from V and 9 from J; bases not matched to a gene: 14. The CDR3 runs 15 residues. Germline lookup yields CDR1 SQVTM and CDR2 ANQGSEA. The CDR3 region has the DNA TGCAGCGTTTCACCGGGACTAGCAGTTGGCGGTGAGCAGTTCTTC. It codes for CSVSPGLAVGGEQFF.

The chain has TRBV27 and TRBJ1-1; 7 bases align to TRBD1. J lost 1 base, V lost 5 bases, and 1 base had no gene match. Germline assignment: CDR1 MNHEY and CDR2 SMNVEV (reference sequence). The CDR3 totals 13 residues. In DNA form, the CDR3 reads TGTGCCAGCAGTAGACAGGGGAACACTGAAGCTTTCTTT. Amino acids: CASSRQGNTEAFF.

V usage is TRBV2 and J usage is TRBJ2-3; 7 nucleotides agree with TRBD2. CDR1 and CDR2 from the germline V gene are SNHLY and FYNNEI. The ends lost 8 bases at V and 1 base at J; junction bases unmatched: 6. The CDR3 has 14 amino acids. The CDR3 sequence: CASQREGGTDTQYF. CDR3 sequence (DNA): TGTGCCAGCCAGCGGGAAGGGGGCACAGATACGCAGTATTTT.

CDR3 sequence (DNA): TGTGCCAGCAGTCCCCGCGGACAGGGCGACTACGAGCAGTACTTC. Translation gives CASSPRGQGDYEQYF. The chain employs TRBV27 and TRBJ2-7; TRBD1 matches 8 bases. Trimming cost V 5 bases and J 3 bases; bases outside gene matches: 9. Germline V gene data show CDR1 as MNHEY and CDR2 as SMNVEV (reference sequence). The CDR3 runs to 15 residues.

The chain is built from TRBV19 and TRBJ1-2; D is perhaps TRBD1 (5 bases). CDR1 LNHDA and CDR2 SQIVND come from the germline V gene (reference sequence). The V gene lost 6 bases and the J gene lost 4 bases, with 15 bases spanning the gap. This CDR3 contains 14 residues. The CDR3 region has the DNA TGTGCCAGTAGACCCGAAGGTCAGGGCTATGGCTACACCTTC. Encoded protein: CASRPEGQGYGYTF.

The chain employs TRBV5-1 and TRBJ2-1; 7 bases fit TRBD2. Trimming took 0 bases from V and 9 from J; bases not matched to a gene: 12. Germline V lookup: CDR1 SGHRS, CDR2 YFSETQ. The CDR3 spans 16 residues. In nucleotides, the CDR3 is TGCGCCAGCAGCTTGGCCTTGTGGTCTGGCGGGGGTGAGCAGTTCTTC. Its translation is CASSLALWSGGGEQFF.

The chain couples TRBV5-1 to TRBJ2-1; TRBD2 agrees at 16 bases. From germline, CDR1 is SGHRS and CDR2 YFSETQ. V dropped 3 bases and J dropped 4; count of bases not matched to a gene: 7. This CDR3 is 18 amino acids long. CDR3 in DNA: TGCGCCAGCAGCTCCCCCGGGACTAGCGGGAGGGCATACAATGAGCAGTTCTTC. This translates into CASSSPGTSGRAYNEQFF. Looking up the rest from reference TRBV5-1 and TRBJ2-1 gives the full variable domain: KAGVTQTPRYLIKTRGQQVTLSCSPISGHRSVSWYQQTPGQGLQFLFEYFSETQRNKGNFPGRFSGRQFSNSRSEMNVSTLELGDSALYLCASSSPGTSGRAYNEQFFGPGTRLTVL.